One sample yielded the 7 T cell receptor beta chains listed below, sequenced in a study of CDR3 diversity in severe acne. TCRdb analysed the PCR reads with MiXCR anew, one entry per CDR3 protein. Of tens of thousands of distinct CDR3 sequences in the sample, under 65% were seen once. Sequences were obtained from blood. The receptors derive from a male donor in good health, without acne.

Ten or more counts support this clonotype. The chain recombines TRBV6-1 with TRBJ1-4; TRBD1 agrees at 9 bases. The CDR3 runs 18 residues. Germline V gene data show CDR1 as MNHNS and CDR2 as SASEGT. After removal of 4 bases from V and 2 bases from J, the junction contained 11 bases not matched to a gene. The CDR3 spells CASSANWGGTGTNEKLFF. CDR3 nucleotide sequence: TGTGCCAGCAGTGCCAACTGGGGTGGGACAGGGACTAATGAAAAACTGTTTTTT.

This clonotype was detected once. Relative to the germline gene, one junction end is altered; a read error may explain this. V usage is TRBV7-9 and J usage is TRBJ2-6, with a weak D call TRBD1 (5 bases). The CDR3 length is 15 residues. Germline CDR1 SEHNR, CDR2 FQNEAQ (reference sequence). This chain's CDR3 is CASGSWVSGANALTF. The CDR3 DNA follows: TGTGCCAGCGGCTCCTGGGTCTCTGGGGCCAACGCCCTGACTTTC.

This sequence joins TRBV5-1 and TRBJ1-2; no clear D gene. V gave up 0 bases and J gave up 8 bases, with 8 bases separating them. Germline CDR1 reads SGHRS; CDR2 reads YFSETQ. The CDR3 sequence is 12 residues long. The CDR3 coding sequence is TGCGCCAGCAGCTTGGGGGCGCCCGGCTACACCTTC. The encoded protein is CASSLGAPGYTF. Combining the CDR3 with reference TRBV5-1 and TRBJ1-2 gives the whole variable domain KAGVTQTPRYLIKTRGQQVTLSCSPISGHRSVSWYQQTPGQGLQFLFEYFSETQRNKGNFPGRFSGRQFSNSRSEMNVSTLELGDSALYLCASSLGAPGYTFGSGTRLTVV.

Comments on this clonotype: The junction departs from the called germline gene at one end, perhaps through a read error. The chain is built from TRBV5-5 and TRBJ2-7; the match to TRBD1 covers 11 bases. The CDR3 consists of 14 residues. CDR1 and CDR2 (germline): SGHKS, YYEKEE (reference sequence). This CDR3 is CASSNGQGAYEQYF. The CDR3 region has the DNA TGCGCCAGCAGCAACGGACAGGGGGCTTACGAGCAGTACTTC.

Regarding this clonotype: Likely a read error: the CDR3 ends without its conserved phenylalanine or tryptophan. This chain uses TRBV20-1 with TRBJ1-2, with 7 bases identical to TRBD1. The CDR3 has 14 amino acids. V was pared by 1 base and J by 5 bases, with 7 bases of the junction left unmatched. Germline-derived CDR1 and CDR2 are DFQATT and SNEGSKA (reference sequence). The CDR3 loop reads CSARVQGVDYGYTS. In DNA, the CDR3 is TGCAGTGCTAGAGTTCAGGGGGTGGATTATGGCTACACCTCC.

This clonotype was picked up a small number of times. CDR3 loop: CASGGVGGQFAYEQYF. CDR3 coding DNA: TGCGCCAGCGGCGGGGTAGGGGGACAGTTCGCCTACGAGCAGTACTTC. This chain uses TRBV5-1 with TRBJ2-7; D is perhaps TRBD1 (7 bases). CDR3 length: 16 residues. CDR1 SGHRS and CDR2 YFSETQ come from the germline V gene. With 7 bases removed from V and 2 bases from J, the gap between germline ends came to 22 bases.

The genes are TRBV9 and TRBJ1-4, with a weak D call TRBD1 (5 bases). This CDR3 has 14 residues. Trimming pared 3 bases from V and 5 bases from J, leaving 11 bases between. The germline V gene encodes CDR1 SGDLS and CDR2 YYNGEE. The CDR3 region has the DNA TGTGCCAGCAGCGAGACAGTAATAAATGAAAAACTGTTTTTT. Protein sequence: CASSETVINEKLFF.